This T cell receptor (beta chain) is drawn from a study of OX40 agonist ivuxolimab in advanced cancers. Overall study context: Ivuxolimab, an agonist antibody against OX40 (CD134), was given to patients. The patients received ivuxolimab by intravenous route every 2 weeks at 0.01 to 10 mg/kg.

Method: immunoSEQ multiplex PCR; TCRdb's copy keeps in-frame clones and lacks some. The sample lists 60,000 to 75,000 clones, nearly 95% occurring once. This CDR3 region has 15 residues. CDR1 and CDR2 (germline): SGHRS, YFSETQ. V was pared by 4 bases and J by 1 base, with 14 bases between. Autoimmune disease history or systemic immunosuppression excluded patients. This sample comprised CD4+ or CD8+ T cells sorted from blood, obtained in a trial of the OX40 agonist ivuxolimab. The J gene is TRBJ2-5, the V gene TRBV5-1; weak D call: TRBD1 (6 bases). The sequence came from an adult with an advanced solid tumor such as melanoma, head and neck, liver or kidney cancer. The CDR3 region is CASSPGHTTQETQYF. CDR3 nucleotide sequence: TGCGCCAGCAGCCCGGGACACACTACCCAAGAGACCCAGTACTTC. Looking up the rest from reference TRBV5-1 and TRBJ2-5 gives the full variable domain: KAGVTQTPRYLIKTRGQQVTLSCSPISGHRSVSWYQQTPGQGLQFLFEYFSETQRNKGNFPGRFSGRQFSNSRSEMNVSTLELGDSALYLCASSPGHTTQETQYFGPGTRLLVL.